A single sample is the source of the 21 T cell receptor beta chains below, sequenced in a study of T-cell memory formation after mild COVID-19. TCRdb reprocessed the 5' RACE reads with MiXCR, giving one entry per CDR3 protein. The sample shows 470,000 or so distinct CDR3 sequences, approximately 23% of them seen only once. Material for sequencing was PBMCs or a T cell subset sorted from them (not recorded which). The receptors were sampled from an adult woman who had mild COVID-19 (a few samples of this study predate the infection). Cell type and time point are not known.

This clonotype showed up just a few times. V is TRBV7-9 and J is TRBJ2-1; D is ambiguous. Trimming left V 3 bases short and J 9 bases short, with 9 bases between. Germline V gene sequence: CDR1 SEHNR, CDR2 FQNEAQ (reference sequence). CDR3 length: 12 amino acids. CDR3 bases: TGTGCCAGCAGCTTGTCGGCGCGTGAGCAGTTCTTC. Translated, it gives CASSLSAREQFF. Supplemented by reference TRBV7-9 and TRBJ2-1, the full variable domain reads DTGVSQNPRHKITKRGQNVTFRCDPISEHNRLYWYRQTLGQGPEFLTYFQNEAQLEKSRLLSDRFSAERPKGSFSTLEIQRTEQGDSAMYLCASSLSAREQFFGPGTRLTVL.

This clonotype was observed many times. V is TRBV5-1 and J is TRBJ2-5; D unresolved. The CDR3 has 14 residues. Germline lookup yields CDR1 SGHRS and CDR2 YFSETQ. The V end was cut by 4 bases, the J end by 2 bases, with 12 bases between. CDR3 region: CASSLSDLQETQYF. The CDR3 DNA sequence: TGCGCCAGCAGCCTATCGGACCTTCAAGAGACCCAGTACTTC.

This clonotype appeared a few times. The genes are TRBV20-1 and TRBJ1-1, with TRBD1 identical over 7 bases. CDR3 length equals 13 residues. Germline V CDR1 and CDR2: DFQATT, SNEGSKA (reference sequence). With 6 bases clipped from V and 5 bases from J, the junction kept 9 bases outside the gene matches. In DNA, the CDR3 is TGCAGTGCCAGGAGGGGGCTTTCGACTGAAGCTTTCTTT. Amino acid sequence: CSARRGLSTEAFF.

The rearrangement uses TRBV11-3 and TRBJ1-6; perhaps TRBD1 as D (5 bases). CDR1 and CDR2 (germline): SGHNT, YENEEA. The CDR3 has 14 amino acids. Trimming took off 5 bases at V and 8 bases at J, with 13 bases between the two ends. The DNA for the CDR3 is TGTGCCAGCAGCCTGCGGGGGGGGGATTCACCCCTCCACTTT. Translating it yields CASSLRGGDSPLHF.

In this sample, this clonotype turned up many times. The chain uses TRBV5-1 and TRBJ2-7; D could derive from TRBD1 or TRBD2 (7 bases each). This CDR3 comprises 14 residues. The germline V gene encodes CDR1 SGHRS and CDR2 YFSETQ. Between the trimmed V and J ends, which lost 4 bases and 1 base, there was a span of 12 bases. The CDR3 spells CASSDQGGSYEQYF. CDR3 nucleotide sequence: TGCGCCAGCAGCGATCAGGGGGGGTCCTACGAGCAGTACTTC.

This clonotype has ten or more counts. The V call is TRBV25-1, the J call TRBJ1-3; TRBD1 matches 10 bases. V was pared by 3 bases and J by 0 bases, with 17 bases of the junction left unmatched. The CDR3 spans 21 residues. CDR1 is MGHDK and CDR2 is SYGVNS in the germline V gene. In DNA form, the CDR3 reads TGTGCCAGCAGTGATTTAAATTATGACAGGGGGCATCGGTCCTCTGGAAACACCATATATTTT. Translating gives CASSDLNYDRGHRSSGNTIYF.

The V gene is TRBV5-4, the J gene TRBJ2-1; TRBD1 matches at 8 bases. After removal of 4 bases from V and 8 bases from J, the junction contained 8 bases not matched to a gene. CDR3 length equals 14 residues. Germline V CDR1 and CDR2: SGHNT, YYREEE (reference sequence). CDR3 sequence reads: CASSPRTGSHEQFF. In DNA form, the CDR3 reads TGTGCCAGCAGCCCTCGGACAGGGTCCCATGAGCAGTTCTTC.

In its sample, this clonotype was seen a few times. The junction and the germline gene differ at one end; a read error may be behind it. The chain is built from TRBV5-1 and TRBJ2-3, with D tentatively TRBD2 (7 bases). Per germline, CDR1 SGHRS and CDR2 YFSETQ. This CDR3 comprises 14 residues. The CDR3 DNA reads TGCTCCAGCGGTGCGGGGGCGGGCACAGATACGCAGTATTTT. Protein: CSSGAGAGTDTQYF. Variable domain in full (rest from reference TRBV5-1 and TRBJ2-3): KAGVTQTPRYLIKTRGQQVTLSCSPISGHRSVSWYQQTPGQGLQFLFEYFSETQRNKGNFPGRFSGRQFSNSRSEMNVSTLELGDSALYLCSSGAGAGTDTQYFGPGTRLTVL.

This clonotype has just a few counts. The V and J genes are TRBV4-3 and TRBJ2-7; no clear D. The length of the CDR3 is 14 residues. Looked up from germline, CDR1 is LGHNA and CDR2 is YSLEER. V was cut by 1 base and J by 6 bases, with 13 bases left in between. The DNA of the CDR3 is TGCGCCAGCAGCCAAGGTCCCCGGCGGCGCGAGCAGTACTTC. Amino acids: CASSQGPRRREQYF.

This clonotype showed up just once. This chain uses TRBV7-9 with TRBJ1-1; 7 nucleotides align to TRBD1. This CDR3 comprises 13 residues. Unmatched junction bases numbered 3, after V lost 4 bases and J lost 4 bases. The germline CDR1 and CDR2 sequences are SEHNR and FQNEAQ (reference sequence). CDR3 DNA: TGTGCCAGCAGCTCGAGGACAGGCACTGAAGCTTTCTTT. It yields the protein CASSSRTGTEAFF.

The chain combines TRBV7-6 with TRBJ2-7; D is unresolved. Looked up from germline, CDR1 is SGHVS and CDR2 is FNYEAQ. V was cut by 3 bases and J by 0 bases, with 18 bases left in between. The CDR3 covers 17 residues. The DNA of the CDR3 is TGTGCCAGCAGCTTTAATATTGGGCAGGCATCCTCCTACGAGCAGTACTTC. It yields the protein CASSFNIGQASSYEQYF.

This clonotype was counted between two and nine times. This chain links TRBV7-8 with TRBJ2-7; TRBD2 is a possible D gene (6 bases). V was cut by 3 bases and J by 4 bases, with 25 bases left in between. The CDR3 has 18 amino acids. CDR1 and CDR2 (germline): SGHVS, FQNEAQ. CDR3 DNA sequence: TGTGCCAGCAGCTTTCTGGTGGGGGGATTAGGAGAAACTTACGAGCAGTACTTC. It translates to CASSFLVGGLGETYEQYF.

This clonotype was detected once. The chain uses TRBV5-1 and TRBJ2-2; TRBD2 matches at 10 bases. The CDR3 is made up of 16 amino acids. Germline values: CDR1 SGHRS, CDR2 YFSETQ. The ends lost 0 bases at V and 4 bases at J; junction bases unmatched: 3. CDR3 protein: CASSLGGLATTGELFF. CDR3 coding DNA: TGCGCCAGCAGCTTGGGGGGACTAGCGACCACCGGGGAGCTGTTTTTT. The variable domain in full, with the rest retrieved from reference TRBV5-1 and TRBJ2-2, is KAGVTQTPRYLIKTRGQQVTLSCSPISGHRSVSWYQQTPGQGLQFLFEYFSETQRNKGNFPGRFSGRQFSNSRSEMNVSTLELGDSALYLCASSLGGLATTGELFFGEGSRLTVL.

The CDR3 nucleotides are TGTGCCAGCTCAGCTACCGGGGGGACAGGGAACGACTACGAGCAGTACTTC. Its translation is CASSATGGTGNDYEQYF. The chain uses TRBV18 and TRBJ2-7; 9 bases fit TRBD1. Germline V gene sequence: CDR1 KGHSH, CDR2 LQKENI. V lost 5 bases, J lost 3 bases, and 14 bases stayed unmatched. This CDR3 has 17 amino acids.

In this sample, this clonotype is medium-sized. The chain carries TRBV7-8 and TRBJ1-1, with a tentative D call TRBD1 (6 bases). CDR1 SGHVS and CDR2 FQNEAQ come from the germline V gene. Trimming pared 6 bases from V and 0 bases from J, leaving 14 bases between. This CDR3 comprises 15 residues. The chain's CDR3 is CASSSRAGVNTEAFF. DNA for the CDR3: TGTGCCAGCAGTTCCAGAGCAGGGGTGAACACTGAAGCTTTCTTT.

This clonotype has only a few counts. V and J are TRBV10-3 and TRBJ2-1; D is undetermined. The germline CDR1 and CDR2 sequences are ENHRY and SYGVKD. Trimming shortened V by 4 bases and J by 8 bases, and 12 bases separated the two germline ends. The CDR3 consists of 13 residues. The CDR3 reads CAISAPWQHEQFF. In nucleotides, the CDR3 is TGTGCCATCAGTGCCCCTTGGCAACATGAGCAGTTCTTC.

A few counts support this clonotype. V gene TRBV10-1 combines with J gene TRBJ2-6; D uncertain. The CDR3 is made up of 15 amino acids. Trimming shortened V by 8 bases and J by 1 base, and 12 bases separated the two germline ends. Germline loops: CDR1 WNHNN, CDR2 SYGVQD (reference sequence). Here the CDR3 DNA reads TGCGCCAGCCGCGATAGGGCTTCTGGGGCCAACGTCCTGACTTTC. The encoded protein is CASRDRASGANVLTF.

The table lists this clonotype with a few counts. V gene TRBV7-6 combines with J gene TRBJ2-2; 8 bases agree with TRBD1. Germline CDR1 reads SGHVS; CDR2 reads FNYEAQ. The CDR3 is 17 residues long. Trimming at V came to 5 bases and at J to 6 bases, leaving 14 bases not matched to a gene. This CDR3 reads CASSKRGQGLAPGELFF. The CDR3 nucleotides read TGTGCCAGCAGCAAAAGAGGACAGGGCCTCGCCCCCGGGGAGCTGTTTTTT.

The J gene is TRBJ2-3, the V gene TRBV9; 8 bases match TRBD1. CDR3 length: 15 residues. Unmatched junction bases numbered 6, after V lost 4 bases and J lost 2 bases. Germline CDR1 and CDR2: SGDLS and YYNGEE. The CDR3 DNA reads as TGTGCCAGCAGCCCGACAGGGGTTATCACAGATACGCAGTATTTT. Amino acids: CASSPTGVITDTQYF. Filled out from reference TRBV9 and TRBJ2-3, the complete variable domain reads DSGVTQTPKHLITATGQRVTLRCSPRSGDLSVYWYQQSLDQGLQFLIQYYNGEERAKGNILERFSAQQFPDLHSELNLSSLELGDSALYFCASSPTGVITDTQYFGPGTRLTVL.

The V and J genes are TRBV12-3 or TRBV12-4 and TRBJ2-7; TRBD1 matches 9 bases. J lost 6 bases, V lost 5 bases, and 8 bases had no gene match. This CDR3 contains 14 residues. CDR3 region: CASSAGTGRGEQYF. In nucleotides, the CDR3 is TGTGCCAGCAGTGCCGGGACAGGGAGAGGCGAGCAGTACTTC.

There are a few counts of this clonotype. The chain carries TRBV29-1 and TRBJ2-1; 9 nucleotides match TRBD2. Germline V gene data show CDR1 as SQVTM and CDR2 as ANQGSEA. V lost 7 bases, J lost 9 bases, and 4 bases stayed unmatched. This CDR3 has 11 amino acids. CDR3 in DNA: TGCAGCGGCGGGACTAGCACTGAGCAGTTCTTC. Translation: CSGGTSTEQFF.